These T cell receptor beta chains were read from a single sample in a study of cytomegalovirus exposure and HLA in healthy donors. Here immunoSEQ multiplex PCR was the method, and the copy in TCRdb shows in-frame clones only, minus some. The sample's table shows approximately 75,000 clones. The sequencing input was PBMCs. These receptors originate from a boy between 10 and 17 years old in good health and CMV-seronegative. CDR3s include the opening cysteine and the closing phenylalanine or tryptophan. Fields, in order: V gene, J gene, D gene, CDR3 DNA, CDR3 protein. D genes are given only for firm matches.

TRBV5-1	TRBJ2-2	.	TGCGCCAGCAGCTCAGGGCCCCGAAGATCTATCGGGGAGCTGTTTTTT	CASSSGPRRSIGELFF
TRBV28	TRBJ2-3	.	TGTGCCAGCAGTGCGACGCTTAGCTGGAGTACAGATACGCAGTATTTT	CASSATLSWSTDTQYF
TRBV4-1	TRBJ1-5	.	TGCGCCAGCAGCCAAGATGGAGGGGGCAATCAGCCCCAGCATTTT	CASSQDGGGNQPQHF
TRBV2	TRBJ1-1	.	TGTGCCAGCAGTGTATACAGTAGGAACACTGAAGCTTTCTTT	CASSVYSRNTEAFF
TRBV19	TRBJ2-7	.	TGTGCCAGCCATCCGGACAGCTCCTACGAGCAGTACTTC	CASHPDSSYEQYF
TRBV13	TRBJ2-1	TRBD2	TGTGCCAGCAGCCTTCGGGCTAGCGGGAGGACGACGAGGAATGAGCAGTTCTTC	CASSLRASGRTTRNEQFF
TRBV5-4	TRBJ1-2	.	TGTGCCAGCAGCTCCGCAGGTGGCTACACCTTC	CASSSAGGYTF
TRBV4-2	TRBJ2-7	TRBD1	TGTGCCAGCAGCCCTGGACAGGGGGTCTACGAGCAGTACTTC	CASSPGQGVYEQYF
TRBV14	TRBJ1-6	.	TGTGCCAGCAGCCAAGATCTAAGCATCGGTGCCTATAATTCACCCCTACACTTT	CASSQDLSIGAYNSPLHF
TRBV5-8	TRBJ1-2	.	TGTGCCAGCAGCTTGCTCAGGGGATCCTATGGCTACACCTTC	CASSLLRGSYGYTF
TRBV13	TRBJ2-3	TRBD1	TGTGCCAGCAGCACCCGACAGGGGGTGGCCACAGATACGCAGTATTTT	CASSTRQGVATDTQYF
TRBV18	TRBJ2-7	.	TGTGCCAGCTCCCCGGACATCCTCGCCTACGAGCAGTACTTC	CASSPDILAYEQYF
TRBV7-3	TRBJ2-6	TRBD2	TGTGCCAGCAGCCTAGCGGGAGGTACCTCTGGGGCCAACGTCCTGACTTTC	CASSLAGGTSGANVLTF
TRBV5-1	TRBJ2-5	TRBD1	TGCGCCAGCAGCTTTTTAACAGGGGGGGAGACCCAGTACTTC	CASSFLTGGETQYF
TRBV4-1	TRBJ1-5	.	TGCGCCAGCAGCCGAGATGTCGGCAATCAGCCCCAGCATTTT	CASSRDVGNQPQHF
TRBV6-1	TRBJ1-1	TRBD1	TGTGCCAGCAGTGTCAATGGACAGGAACTGACTGAAGCTTTCTTT	CASSVNGQELTEAFF
TRBV12-5	TRBJ2-1	.	TGTGCTAGTGGTTTATGGGGGGATGAGCAGTTCTTC	CASGLWGDEQFF
TRBV5-1	TRBJ2-7	TRBD2	TGCGCCAGCAGCACTAGCGGGGTCGTGGACGAGCAGTACTTC	CASSTSGVVDEQYF
TRBV27	TRBJ2-5	TRBD2	TGTGCCAGCAGTTTGACTAGCGGGGATGGCAGAGAGACCCAGTACTTC	CASSLTSGDGRETQYF
TRBV7-9	TRBJ2-7	.	TGTGCCAGCAGCCACCGGGACAAACCCTACGAGCAGTACTTC	CASSHRDKPYEQYF
TRBV30	TRBJ2-3	.	TGTGCCTGGAGTAGGCGGGGGCTAACAGGTAGCACAGATACGCAGTATTTT	CAWSRRGLTGSTDTQYF
TRBV6-1	TRBJ1-5	TRBD1	TGTGCCACTCCGGGACAGTTCAATCAGCCCCAGCATTTT	CATPGQFNQPQHF